This T cell receptor beta chain comes out of a study of cytomegalovirus exposure and HLA in healthy donors. In the study overall: An early data release held tens of millions of unique TCRs from HLA-typed donors. Study results and limitations: Researchers reportedly found TCR beta sequences accurately predicted most subjects' HLA-A and HLA-B alleles.

These donors, healthy bone marrow donors, were studied. Note on this clone: Its antigen is not known.

Amplification used 60 Vbeta primers and 13 Jbeta primers. The method was immunoSEQ multiplex PCR; TCRdb's version includes in-frame clones alone and lacks a portion of them. The top ten clones hold 0.6% to 0.7% of a sample with 200,000 to 250,000 clones, less than 85% of them seen once. Per germline, CDR1 SEHNR and CDR2 FQNEAQ (reference sequence). The junction had 9 bases not matched to a gene; V was cut back by 8 bases and J by 8 bases. This CDR3 is built from 15 residues. The sequenced sample was PBMCs. This TCR was sampled from a man aged 18 to 29 in good health and CMV-seronegative. This sequence joins TRBV7-9 and TRBJ2-1; 13 bases line up with TRBD2. Here the CDR3 reads CASGLLAGGRDEQFF. In nucleotides, the CDR3 is TGTGCCAGCGGGTTACTAGCGGGGGGGAGGGATGAGCAGTTCTTC.